Listed here are 3 T cell receptor beta chains from one sample, sequenced in a study of identical twins. MiXCR, run by TCRdb on the 5' RACE reads, gives a single entry per CDR3 protein. This table has 250,000 or so distinct CDR3 sequences, around 7% appearing once. These data also featured in a second study, about yellow fever vaccine responses in identical twins.

The sample consisted of memory (CD45RO+) T cells sorted from blood. The receptors were sampled from a woman aged 18-29 years in good health.

This clonotype was counted ten times or more. V gene TRBV5-1 combines with J gene TRBJ2-1, with a tentative D call TRBD2 (5 bases). V lost 0 bases and J 15 bases, leaving 13 bases between the germline ends. CDR3 size: 12 residues. Per the germline V gene, CDR1 is SGHRS and CDR2 is YFSETQ. This CDR3 reads CASSLEGVGGFF. CDR3 nucleotides: TGCGCCAGCAGCTTGGAGGGAGTAGGTGGGTTCTTC.

The gene calls are TRBV27 and TRBJ2-2; possibly TRBD1 or TRBD2 for D (5 bases each). The germline V gene encodes CDR1 MNHEY and CDR2 SMNVEV (reference sequence). Trimming shortened V by 7 bases and J by 4 bases, and 22 bases separated the two germline ends. The CDR3 covers 17 residues. The CDR3 nucleotides read TGTGCCAGCACCCCCCCCCTTAGAGGGGTGATCACCGGGGAGCTGTTTTTT. It translates to CASTPPLRGVITGELFF.

This chain links TRBV14 with TRBJ2-1; D not certain. V lost 3 bases and J lost 4, with 28 bases in between. The CDR3 loop spans 20 amino acids. Germline CDR1 is SGHDN and CDR2 is FVKESK. The CDR3, as DNA: TGTGCCAGCAGCCACTTCCCGAATAGAGTAGCCACCTTATGGTACAATGAGCAGTTCTTC. Protein: CASSHFPNRVATLWYNEQFF. Filled out from reference TRBV14 and TRBJ2-1, the complete variable domain reads EAGVTQFPSHSVIEKGQTVTLRCDPISGHDNLYWYRRVMGKEIKFLLHFVKESKQDESGMPNNRFLAERTGGTYSTLKVQPAELEDSGVYFCASSHFPNRVATLWYNEQFFGPGTRLTVL.